This TCR beta chain derives from a study of glioma-infiltrating T cells. Looking at the study overall: Sequencing aimed for about 4.5- to 11-fold coverage of about a million peripheral T cells.

TCR alpha and beta CDR3 regions were amplified from RNA using iRepertoire nested multiplex PCR. In TCRdb, the multiplex PCR reads were re-called with MiXCR into one record per CDR3 protein. This sample has around 390,000 distinct CDR3 sequences, with roughly 41% found just once. This clonotype has ten or more counts. Trimming left V 3 bases short and J 8 bases short, with 8 bases between. Germline CDR1 reads MGHRA; CDR2 reads YSYEKL. There are 12 residues in the CDR3. J is TRBJ2-1 and V is TRBV4-1, with D unresolved. The sample consisted of glioma tissue, nonneoplastic brain tissue, or PBMCs (not recorded which). The TCR comes from a human donor with low-grade glioma or glioblastoma, undergoing nonglioma brain surgery, or in good health (not recorded which). This CDR3 reads CASSHMYDEQFF. In nucleotides, the CDR3 is TGCGCCAGCAGCCACATGTACGATGAGCAGTTCTTC.